Reported below is one T cell receptor (beta chain). The antigen is unknown. The same CDR3 also results from other DNA sequences found in this sample. The data originate from a study of shared clonotypes between healthy human individuals. Assay used: immunoSEQ multiplex PCR; TCRdb lists only in-frame clones, some missing. The table lists 2.5 million or so clones, about 92% of them singletons, with roughly 0.14% in the top ten. Study findings and constraints: A handful of donors showed sharing of about 4.7% of naive CD4 clonotypes. Donor clonotype sharing was expected to depend on sequencing depth. Only blood underwent sampling, and tissue repertoires likely differ.

Trimming stripped 3 bases from V and 4 bases from J, with 9 bases between. CDR1 and CDR2 from the germline V gene are LNHDA and SQIVND (reference sequence). This CDR3 contains 13 residues. Material for sequencing was naive CD4+ T cells sorted from blood. Specified subset: CD45RA+ positively selected. The TCR comes from a man younger than 35 in good health. J is TRBJ1-2 and V is TRBV19, with TRBD1 as a possible D gene (5 bases). The CDR3 DNA is TGTGCCAGTAGTATCACCGGGGGCTATGGCTACACCTTC. It encodes CASSITGGYGYTF.